Below are 3 T cell receptor beta chains sequenced from a single sample in a study of cytomegalovirus exposure and HLA in healthy donors (dated by TCRdb to about 2017). Libraries came from the immunoSEQ multiplex PCR assay. For the multiplex PCR, a mixture combining 60 forward primers for TCR Vbeta segments and 13 reverse primers for TCR Jbeta segments was used. TCRdb retrieved this table from immuneACCESS and kept in-frame rearrangements only. Not all clones are present; in checked studies, unresolved V genes account for under half, and no reason is known for the remainder. The sample table contains some 110,000 clones; only one count was recorded for roughly 76% of them. The ten most abundant clones make up about 16% of the sample. The sequenced sample consisted of PBMCs. Every receptor here comes from a middle-aged man in good health and CMV-seropositive.

The chain has TRBV27 and TRBJ1-3, with D possibly TRBD1 on 5 matching bases. The germline V gene has CDR1 MNHEY and CDR2 SMNVEV (reference sequence). V was cut by 4 bases and J by 0 bases, with 16 bases left in between. The CDR3 extends over 17 amino acids. DNA for the CDR3: TGTGCCAGCAGTTCCCTCTACGACAGCCGCTCTGGAAACACCATATATTTT. This translates into CASSSLYDSRSGNTIYF.

J is TRBJ1-5 and V is TRBV9; TRBD1 matches 7 bases. The germline V gene has CDR1 SGDLS and CDR2 YYNGEE. The CDR3 is made up of 14 amino acids. With V trimmed by 4 bases and J by 4 bases, 5 bases remained unmatched. Here the CDR3 DNA reads TGTGCCAGCAGCCAGACAGGGATAAATCAGCCCCAGCATTTT. This translates into CASSQTGINQPQHF.

V usage is TRBV5-6 and J usage is TRBJ2-5; a possible D gene is TRBD1 (6 bases). The CDR3 has 15 residues. From germline, CDR1 is SGHDT and CDR2 YYEEEE. V shed 3 bases and J shed 1 base, with 13 bases lying between them. CDR3 coding DNA: TGTGCCAGCAGCTCTGACAGGTACCCCCAAGAGACCCAGTACTTC. Protein product: CASSSDRYPQETQYF.